These T cell receptor beta chains were read from a single sample in a study of shared clonotypes between healthy human individuals. Profiling relied on immunoSEQ multiplex PCR, and the TCRdb table lists in-frame clones only, not all of them. The sample holds around 2.5 million clones, over 85% seen once. What was sequenced was naive CD4+ T cells from PBMCs. The origin of the receptors is a young man in good health. Some clones in this sample may be carry-over from other donors' samples. The conserved cysteine and the conserved F or W are not part of the CDR3 here. The order of the fields is V gene, J gene, clone size, CDR3 protein. Size is stated for part of the rows, as once, few or many counts, or as a class when the clone is expanded.

v_call: TRBV11-3
j_call: TRBJ1-4
clone_size: -
cdr3_aa: ASSLDQYGRTKDEKLF

v_call: TRBV4-1
j_call: TRBJ2-6
clone_size: -
cdr3_aa: ASSQEGYWGAAFSGANVLT

v_call: TRBV28
j_call: TRBJ2-5
clone_size: -
cdr3_aa: ASSFSVPETQY

v_call: TRBV2
j_call: TRBJ2-1
clone_size: -
cdr3_aa: ASTGSWVYNEQF

v_call: TRBV9
j_call: TRBJ1-4
clone_size: -
cdr3_aa: ASSVSRGESPTNEKLF

v_call: TRBV18
j_call: TRBJ1-1
clone_size: -
cdr3_aa: ASSPGTANTEAF

v_call: TRBV2
j_call: TRBJ2-3
clone_size: -
cdr3_aa: ASSATGPYTDTQY

v_call: TRBV5-1
j_call: TRBJ1-2
clone_size: -
cdr3_aa: ASSLDDSGGYT

v_call: TRBV2
j_call: TRBJ1-1
clone_size: -
cdr3_aa: ASSLRDTSPEAF

v_call: TRBV5-5
j_call: TRBJ2-1
clone_size: -
cdr3_aa: ASSLAIAEF

v_call: TRBV28
j_call: TRBJ2-7
clone_size: -
cdr3_aa: ASSQPTVLEQY

v_call: TRBV28
j_call: TRBJ2-7
clone_size: -
cdr3_aa: ASSSDSAEQY

v_call: TRBV14
j_call: TRBJ1-2
clone_size: -
cdr3_aa: ASSPVKTGAYGYT

v_call: TRBV4-1
j_call: TRBJ2-2
clone_size: few
cdr3_aa: ASSQVGGRNTGELF

v_call: TRBV15
j_call: TRBJ1-2
clone_size: -
cdr3_aa: ATSRVTDSSYGYT

v_call: TRBV9
j_call: TRBJ1-3
clone_size: -
cdr3_aa: ASSVALSGASSGNTIY

v_call: TRBV7-2
j_call: TRBJ2-3
clone_size: -
cdr3_aa: ASSLYPASGRIPRQY

v_call: TRBV5-1
j_call: TRBJ2-2
clone_size: -
cdr3_aa: ASSFPGTPNTGELF

v_call: TRBV5-4
j_call: TRBJ2-1
clone_size: -
cdr3_aa: ASTTLAGGYNEQF

v_call: TRBV29-1
j_call: TRBJ2-2
clone_size: -
cdr3_aa: SVSRDSNTGELF

v_call: TRBV5-5
j_call: TRBJ1-2
clone_size: once
cdr3_aa: ASSLIGQNYGYT

v_call: TRBV6-1
j_call: TRBJ1-2
clone_size: once
cdr3_aa: ASSEGGAFYGYT

v_call: TRBV28
j_call: TRBJ1-4
clone_size: -
cdr3_aa: ASSEQGASNEKLF

v_call: TRBV7-8
j_call: TRBJ2-1
clone_size: -
cdr3_aa: ASSYGTSGTRSSYNEQF

v_call: TRBV5-3
j_call: TRBJ1-3
clone_size: -
cdr3_aa: ARSRGPSWGNTIY

v_call: TRBV12-5
j_call: TRBJ2-5
clone_size: -
cdr3_aa: ASGVSGGETQY

v_call: TRBV7-3
j_call: TRBJ2-7
clone_size: -
cdr3_aa: ASSLSPGNSYEQY

v_call: TRBV5-1
j_call: TRBJ1-1
clone_size: few
cdr3_aa: ASSLQQTEAF

v_call: TRBV5-1
j_call: TRBJ2-5
clone_size: -
cdr3_aa: ASSYREETQY

v_call: TRBV11-1
j_call: TRBJ2-3
clone_size: -
cdr3_aa: ASSLGLAGPVGGTDTQY

v_call: TRBV6-1
j_call: TRBJ1-5
clone_size: -
cdr3_aa: ASSEGTGGSNQPQH

v_call: TRBV25-1
j_call: TRBJ2-2
clone_size: -
cdr3_aa: ASSPTWNTGELF

v_call: TRBV5-8
j_call: TRBJ1-3
clone_size: -
cdr3_aa: ASSRGVSGNTIY

v_call: TRBV2
j_call: TRBJ2-5
clone_size: -
cdr3_aa: ASRAAQQVSETQY

v_call: TRBV9
j_call: TRBJ2-1
clone_size: -
cdr3_aa: ASSVGGRDNEQF

v_call: TRBV7-2
j_call: TRBJ2-7
clone_size: -
cdr3_aa: ASSQTYPTGEQY